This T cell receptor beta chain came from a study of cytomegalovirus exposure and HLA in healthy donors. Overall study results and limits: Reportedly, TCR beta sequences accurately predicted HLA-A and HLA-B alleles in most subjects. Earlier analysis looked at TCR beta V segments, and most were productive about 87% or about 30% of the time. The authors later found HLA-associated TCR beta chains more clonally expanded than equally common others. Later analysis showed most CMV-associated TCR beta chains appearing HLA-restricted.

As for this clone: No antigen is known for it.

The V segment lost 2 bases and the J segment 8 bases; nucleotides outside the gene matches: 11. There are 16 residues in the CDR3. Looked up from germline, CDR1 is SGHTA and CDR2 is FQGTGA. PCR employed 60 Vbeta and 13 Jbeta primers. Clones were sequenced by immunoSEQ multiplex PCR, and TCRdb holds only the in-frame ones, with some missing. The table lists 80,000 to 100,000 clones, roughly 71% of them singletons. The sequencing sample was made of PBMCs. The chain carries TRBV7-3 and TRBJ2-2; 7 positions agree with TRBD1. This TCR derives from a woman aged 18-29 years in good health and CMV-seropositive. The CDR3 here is CASSLEGASSSGELFF. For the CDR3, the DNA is TGTGCCAGCAGCTTAGAGGGGGCTAGCTCCTCAGGGGAGCTGTTTTTT. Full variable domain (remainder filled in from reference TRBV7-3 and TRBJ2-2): GAGVSQTPSNKVTEKGKYVELRCDPISGHTALYWYRQSLGQGPEFLIYFQGTGAADDSGLPNDRFFAVRPEGSVSTLKIQRTERGDSAVYLCASSLEGASSSGELFFGEGSRLTVL.